This T cell receptor (beta chain) was identified in a study of T cells in tuberculosis. Profiling relied on immunoSEQ multiplex PCR, and the TCRdb table lists in-frame clones only, not all of them. The data show 30,000 to 35,000 clones, approximately 90% seen once. This clone was counted a single time. Antigen unknown. Broader study findings: The TCR-beta difference was not significant; alpha differences partly reflected length.

This receptor was obtained from a donor aged 10 to 29 with latent tuberculosis or without tuberculosis infection. Material: PBMCs.

The CDR3 nucleotides are TGCGCCAGCAGCTTGGGGGGAGGGGGCGAGCAGTACTTC. Translated: CASSLGGGGEQYF. The chain has TRBV5-1 and TRBJ2-7; TRBD2 is a possible D gene (7 bases). Trimming stripped 0 bases from V and 6 bases from J, with 10 bases between. Germline CDR1 is SGHRS and CDR2 is YFSETQ. This CDR3 has 13 amino acids.